This record covers a single T cell receptor (beta chain). How the authors handled the data: Researchers report that nucleated cell counts were estimated from reference gene primer amplification. Only in-frame clones appear in the TCRdb table, and some are missing; sequencing was by immunoSEQ multiplex PCR. The DNA was the basis for D and trimming; V, J and clone size are from that table. This table has approximately 100,000 clones, roughly nine tenths appearing once. This entry comes from a study of blood T cell repertoires in COVID-19. Turning to the study itself: COVID-19 samples, acute and convalescent, were from the United States, Italy and Spain. Sample material is recorded as cDNA or gDNA derived from T cells, B-cell-depleted T cells, or PBMCs.

V gave up 5 bases and J gave up 0 bases; unmatched junction bases: 7. Per germline, CDR1 LNHNV and CDR2 YYDKDF (reference sequence). The CDR3 covers 16 residues. The rearrangement uses TRBV15 and TRBJ1-2, with TRBD1 identical over 9 bases. The TCR sequence derives from a human donor in a cohort sampled during active COVID-19. The sequenced material came from peripheral blood. Here the CDR3 reads CATSGPGDRANYGYTF. The CDR3 DNA sequence: TGTGCCACCAGCGGTCCGGGGGACAGGGCTAACTATGGCTACACCTTC.